Here is one T cell receptor beta chain with its context. Its specific antigen is unknown. One base away there is no much larger clone; base qualities are not given. The CDR3 runs 18 residues from the cysteine to the phenylalanine. Solely the CDR3 DNA is kept, with 54 bases framed from the first base. V is cut back by 6 bases and J by 1 base, with 14 bases in the junction unmatched. CDR1 and CDR2 (MNHEY, SMNVEV) derive from the germline V gene (reference sequence). In the prospective study, participants were 18 to 89 years old, resided in about two dozen geographic areas of the United States, and were enrolled through a virtual design. To assign participants to cohorts, the prospective study relied on clinical history that participants themselves reported in a screening survey and a study questionnaire. ImmuneRACE Cohort 3 recovered participants were defined by two consecutive negative NP/OP PCR tests, healthcare professional clearance, or symptom resolution. Each participant in the prospective study had whole blood, serum and a nasopharyngeal or oropharyngeal swab collected by mobile phlebotomists. Over an approximately 2-month period, participants in the prospective study had the option of providing additional blood draws and questionnaires. Before DNA extraction, blood samples from the prospective study were shipped at room temperature or frozen.

These data are taken from a study of blood T cell repertoires in COVID-19 (dated by TCRdb to 2019 to 2021). The study in broad terms: Samples from collaborators originated in the United States, Italy and Spain and spanned both the acute and convalescent phases of COVID-19. The material from the prospective study consisted of cDNA or gDNA derived from T cells, B-cell-depleted T cells, or PBMCs. The dataset comprised deeply sampled blood TCRbeta repertoires from subjects exposed to, actively infected with, or recovered from COVID-19. The repertoires were released in a freely available public database intended as a resource for research on the immune response to SARS-CoV-2. Samples were obtained from the ongoing ImmuneRACE study (first 160 participants) and from some 1,200 subjects provided by 6 global collaborators. A de-identified subject ID, COVID-19 status, age in years and sex were almost always included in the sample metadata. Where available, HLA class I and class II types were obtained from metadata supplied by the sample provider rather than from assay-based typing.

The immunoSEQ Assay, a bias-controlled multiplex PCR, was used to amplify TCRbeta CDR3 regions from genomic DNA. The authors' pipeline ran thus. The number of nucleated cells in each sample was estimated by amplification of reference gene primers within the assay. Sequence reads were collapsed and filtered to measure the absolute abundance of every unique TCRbeta CDR3 rearrangement. For each sample, productive Simpson clonality was calculated as the square root of Simpson's diversity index over productive rearrangements. The clones in this table, taken by TCRdb from immuneACCESS, are in-frame only. Not every clone is retained; where verified, under half of the shortfall comes from an unresolved V gene, and the cause of the rest is unknown. For V, J and clone size, that table is used; D and trimming come from the DNA. The table for this sample lists fewer than 300,000 clones; around nine tenths of them were counted only once. The ten largest clonotypes hold roughly 1.1% of the sample.

Overall results and qualifications from the work: The quantity of clinical and demographic metadata differed by source and by participant and was supplied without curation.

The sequence joins TRBV27 to TRBJ2-3, and TRBD1 aligns with 9 junction nucleotides. This clonotype was sampled from a woman younger than 45 who had recovered from COVID-19. The sequenced sample consisted of PBMCs or T cells enriched from blood (not recorded which). This receptor carries the CDR3 CASRRLPPTGGGTDTQYF. DNA sequence: TGTGCCAGCAGACGCTTACCTCCGACAGGGGGAGGCACAGATACGCAGTATTTT.